This paragraph reports one T cell receptor (beta chain). Germline CDR1 MDHEN, CDR2 SYDVKM. The CDR3 length is 13 residues. Trimming took 8 bases from V and 6 from J, leaving 15 bases between them. These data come from a study of blood T cell repertoires in COVID-19. Study details: Samples representing acute and convalescent COVID-19 were sourced from the United States, Italy and Spain. Sample material is recorded as cDNA or gDNA derived from T cells, B-cell-depleted T cells, or PBMCs.

Per the original data handling: Nucleated cell counts were estimated from reference gene primer amplification. Clones were read by immunoSEQ multiplex PCR, and TCRdb kept only the in-frame ones, dropping some. V and J calls and clone size follow that table, whereas D and trimming were derived from the DNA. This table holds under 150,000 clones, just over 75% found once. This receptor was taken from a human donor in a cohort sampled during active COVID-19. The sample comprised peripheral blood. The V gene is TRBV28, the J gene TRBJ2-3; a possible D gene is TRBD2 (7 bases). CDR3: CASRWGGADTQYF. The CDR3 nucleotides read TGTGCCAGCCGGTGGGGGGGGGCGGATACGCAGTATTTT.